What follows describes a single T cell receptor (beta chain). This CDR3 has 16 amino acids. Germline CDR1 SGHRS, CDR2 YFSETQ. V shed 0 bases, J shed 1 base, and the junction held 5 bases outside the gene matches. Survey-level TCR beta sequencing used the immunoSEQ assay. Data came from immunoSEQ multiplex PCR; TCRdb stores just in-frame clones and leaves some out. The sample holds approximately 70,000 clones, roughly 93% seen once. The V gene is TRBV5-1, the J gene TRBJ2-5; 8 bases are shared with TRBD2. Specimen: PBMCs. This TCR came from a man aged 40-49 years with rheumatoid arthritis. The CDR3 loop is CASSLEPAGVQETQYF. The CDR3 bases are TGCGCCAGCAGCTTGGAGCCAGCGGGGGTCCAAGAGACCCAGTACTTC.